Listed here are 19 T cell receptor beta chains from one sample, sequenced in a study of shared clonotypes between healthy human individuals. The assay was immunoSEQ multiplex PCR, and TCRdb's table has in-frame clones only and misses some. Of more than 900,000 clones listed, 75% to 85% are singletons. The sequenced sample was memory CD4+ T cells from PBMCs. Regarding subset: CD45RA-negative fraction. Source of these receptors: a man aged 18 to 30 in good health. Some clones in this sample may be carry-over from other donors' samples.

This clone was seen at least ten times. The chain employs TRBV28 and TRBJ2-1; a weak D match, TRBD2 (7 bases). The germline gives CDR1 MDHEN, CDR2 SYDVKM. Trimming took 7 bases from V and 6 from J, leaving 19 bases between them. The CDR3 length is 15 residues. The CDR3 region has the DNA TGTGCCAGCACCTGGGGGGCGGGAGCGATCAATGAGCAGTTCTTC. It encodes CASTWGAGAINEQFF.

The chain carries TRBV7-6 and TRBJ1-1, with D possibly being TRBD1 (5 bases). CDR3 length: 14 residues. Trimming shortened V by 5 bases and J by 1 base, and 11 bases separated the two germline ends. CDR1 SGHVS and CDR2 FNYEAQ come from the germline V gene. The CDR3 bases are TGTGCCAGCAGCGGAGGGGCCCAGAACACTGAAGCTTTCTTT. This codes for CASSGGAQNTEAFF.

The J gene is TRBJ1-5, the V gene TRBV2; D uncertain. Per germline, CDR1 SNHLY and CDR2 FYNNEI. The CDR3 is 13 amino acids. V was trimmed by 7 bases and J by 5 bases, leaving 12 bases between them. CDR3 nucleotides: TGTGCCAGCAAGGCTGACCCGGATCAGCCCCAGCATTTT. Amino acids: CASKADPDQPQHF.

This chain uses TRBV14 with TRBJ2-2, with 7 bases matching TRBD1. The V and J ends lost 3 bases and 8 bases, in that order; junction bases with no gene match: 12. The CDR3 totals 16 residues. Looked up from germline, CDR1 is SGHDN and CDR2 is FVKESK. CDR3 protein: CASSHIPQGTRGELFF. In DNA, the CDR3 is TGTGCCAGCAGCCACATACCACAGGGGACCCGGGGGGAGCTGTTTTTT.

V gene TRBV4-2 combines with J gene TRBJ2-3; TRBD1 or TRBD2 may be the D gene (5 bases each). Between the trimmed V and J ends, which lost 2 bases and 8 bases, there was a span of 32 bases. Per germline, CDR1 LGHNA and CDR2 YNFKEQ. CDR3 size: 20 residues. The DNA for the CDR3 is TGTGCCAGCAGCCAACCCGGGACCCCCCTAATCCTAAGCTCGGTCGGTACGCAGTATTTT. Protein sequence: CASSQPGTPLILSSVGTQYF.

This clone turned up a few times. The gene calls are TRBV6-1 and TRBJ2-1, with no clear D. This CDR3 comprises 14 residues. Looked up from germline, CDR1 is MNHNS and CDR2 is SASEGT. V dropped 4 bases and J dropped 4 bases, with 11 bases sitting between them. The CDR3, as DNA: TGTGCCAGCAGTGCAACCGGGCCTTACAATGAGCAGTTCTTC. Its protein is CASSATGPYNEQFF.

CDR3 DNA sequence: TGCGCCAGCAGCTTGGGGCCGGACAGGGGTGCAGGTACGCAGTATTTT. Translating gives CASSLGPDRGAGTQYF. The rearrangement joins TRBV5-1 to TRBJ2-3; 9 bases match TRBD1. The ends lost 0 bases at V and 8 bases at J; junction bases unmatched: 10. The CDR3 extends over 16 amino acids. The germline V gene encodes CDR1 SGHRS and CDR2 YFSETQ.

Worth noting for this clone: The junction departs from the called germline gene at one end, perhaps through a read error. The rearrangement joins TRBV10-3 to TRBJ1-2; D might be TRBD1 (5 bases). This CDR3 is built from 15 residues. The germline CDR1 and CDR2 sequences are ENHRY and SYGVKD. The CDR3 here is CAITEGLQSAYGYTF. CDR3 sequence (DNA): TGTGCCATCACTGAGGGACTCCAATCTGCCTATGGCTACACCTTC.

This chain joins TRBV11-3 and TRBJ2-7, with TRBD2 as a possible D gene (6 bases). Trimming removed 5 bases from V and 3 bases from J, with 14 bases in between. CDR3 size: 14 residues. Germline values: CDR1 SGHNT, CDR2 YENEEA. The CDR3 loop is CASSPHSGLYEQYF. CDR3 DNA: TGTGCCAGCAGCCCCCATAGCGGACTCTACGAGCAGTACTTC.

This chain links TRBV6-1 with TRBJ2-7; TRBD1 agrees at 10 bases. V was clipped by 3 bases and J by 2 bases; unmatched bases: 4. From germline, CDR1 is MNHNS and CDR2 SASEGT. This CDR3 is built from 15 residues. CDR3 amino acids: CASSDSGQGTYEQYF. The DNA of the CDR3 is TGTGCCAGCAGTGATTCGGGACAGGGGACCTACGAGCAGTACTTC.

CDR3 loop: CASSPSGGSYEQYF. The CDR3 nucleotides are TGTGCCAGCAGCCCTTCGGGGGGCTCCTACGAGCAGTACTTC. The V and J genes are TRBV11-3 and TRBJ2-7, with TRBD2 matching over 7 bases. V gave up 5 bases and J gave up 0 bases; unmatched junction bases: 4. CDR1 and CDR2 from the germline V gene are SGHNT and YENEEA. This CDR3 spans 14 amino acids.

The V call is TRBV4-1, the J call TRBJ2-3; D possibly corresponds to TRBD2 (6 bases). The germline gives CDR1 MGHRA, CDR2 YSYEKL. The CDR3 loop spans 16 amino acids. V shed 1 base and J shed 3 bases, with 14 bases lying between them. CDR3 amino acids: CASSQGRERITDTQYF. Written as DNA, the CDR3 is TGCGCCAGCAGCCAAGGACGGGAGCGTATAACAGATACGCAGTATTTT.

This clone has only a few counts. CDR3 sequence (DNA): TGTGCCAGCAGGGACAGTCAAGAGACCCAGTACTTC. The encoded protein is CASRDSQETQYF. This chain joins TRBV2 and TRBJ2-5; D possibly corresponds to TRBD1 (6 bases). From germline, CDR1 is SNHLY and CDR2 FYNNEI. The CDR3 loop spans 12 amino acids. The V end was cut by 6 bases, the J end by 2 bases, with 7 bases between.

The chain joins TRBV5-1 to TRBJ1-3; the D gene is possibly TRBD1 (5 bases). The V end lost 0 bases, the J end lost 0 bases, and 7 bases lay between the germline ends. CDR1 and CDR2 from the germline V gene are SGHRS and YFSETQ. The CDR3 has 15 residues. CDR3 loop: CASSLAGISGNTIYF. Written as DNA, the CDR3 is TGCGCCAGCAGCTTGGCAGGGATCTCTGGAAACACCATATATTTT.

The chain employs TRBV28 and TRBJ2-7, with 8 bases identical to TRBD1. CDR1 and CDR2 from the germline V gene are MDHEN and SYDVKM. The ends lost 4 bases at V and 3 bases at J; junction bases unmatched: 8. This CDR3 comprises 15 residues. CDR3 in DNA: TGTGCCAGCAGTTCCGTAGGGACAGGAAACTACGAGCAGTACTTC. Protein product: CASSSVGTGNYEQYF.

The chain links TRBV7-8 to TRBJ1-5; 8 bases are a match to TRBD1. Trimming at V came to 5 bases and at J to 7 bases, leaving 13 bases not matched to a gene. The CDR3 sequence is 16 residues long. In germline, CDR1 is SGHVS, CDR2 FQNEAQ. CDR3 sequence reads: CASSQRGDRSQQPQHF. The CDR3 bases are TGTGCCAGCAGCCAAAGGGGGGACAGGTCCCAGCAGCCCCAGCATTTT. The whole variable domain, filled in from reference TRBV7-8 and TRBJ1-5, reads GAGVSQSPRYKVAKRGQDVALRCDPISGHVSLFWYQQALGQGPEFLTYFQNEAQLDKSGLPSDRFFAERPEGSVSTLKIQRTQQEDSAVYLCASSQRGDRSQQPQHFGDGTRLSIL.

The chain combines TRBV6-5 with TRBJ1-1, with unresolved D. Germline CDR1 MNHEY, CDR2 SVGAGI. The ends were cut back, 6 bases at V and 6 bases at J, with 17 bases in the middle. This CDR3 spans 14 amino acids. The CDR3 protein is CASSAHNPRAEAFF. In nucleotides, the CDR3 is TGTGCCAGCAGCGCCCACAACCCGAGGGCTGAAGCTTTCTTT.

The chain is built from TRBV5-4 and TRBJ1-2; D is uncertain. V lost 3 bases and J 8 bases, leaving 20 bases between the germline ends. This CDR3 comprises 15 residues. Germline V gene data show CDR1 as SGHNT and CDR2 as YYREEE (reference sequence). This chain's CDR3 is CASSSGGQLSRGYTF. The CDR3 DNA sequence: TGTGCCAGCAGCTCAGGCGGGCAGCTCTCCCGAGGCTACACCTTC. Using reference TRBV5-4 and TRBJ1-2 for the parts outside the CDR3, the full variable domain is ETGVTQSPTHLIKTRGQQVTLRCSSQSGHNTVSWYQQALGQGPQFIFQYYREEENGRGNFPPRFSGLQFPNYSSELNVNALELDDSALYLCASSSGGQLSRGYTFGSGTRLTVV.

The genes are TRBV15 and TRBJ1-4; possibly TRBD1 for D (5 bases). Looked up from germline, CDR1 is LNHNV and CDR2 is YYDKDF (reference sequence). The CDR3 spans 15 residues. V lost 8 bases and J lost 0, with 13 bases in between. CDR3 protein: CATPGLDATNEKLFF. CDR3 DNA sequence: TGTGCCACCCCAGGGCTTGATGCAACTAATGAAAAACTGTTTTTT.